Sequencing of this T cell receptor (beta chain) was carried out in a study of blood T cell repertoires in COVID-19. Per the original methods: Estimated nucleated cell counts came from reference gene primer amplification. Sequenced by immunoSEQ multiplex PCR; TCRdb stores in-frame clones only, minus some. That table furnishes V, J and clone size, whereas the DNA furnished D and trimming. The repertoire holds around 40,000 clones, about 83% seen once, with roughly 4.2% in the top ten. The TCR originated in a man aged 35 to 55 with COVID-19, enrolled during active disease. Material for sequencing was peripheral blood.

CDR3 bases: TGCAGCGTCCTAGCTCAGGCGGGCGAAAAACTGTTTTTT. This encodes CSVLAQAGEKLFF. This rearrangement joins TRBV29-1 to TRBJ1-4; D is unresolved. The CDR3 is 13 residues long. Germline V CDR1 and CDR2: SQVTM, ANQGSEA. V was cut by 6 bases and J by 8 bases, with 16 bases left in between.